This T cell receptor beta chain emerged from a study of T cells after yellow fever vaccination. Looking at the study overall: Any fraction with a low cell number was prepared using SMART-Seq v4 Ultra Low Input.

V lost 1 base, J lost 5 bases, and 15 bases lay in between. The CDR3 spans 15 residues. Germline V CDR1 and CDR2: LGHDT, YNNKEL (reference sequence). Study outcomes and limitations: Abundant contaminating clonotypes from the bulk population could appear in FACS-sorted repertoires.

This clonotype was counted only a few times. Its antigen remains unknown. The authors made TCR cDNA by 5'RACE template switching, adding a universal primer site and UMIs. Each CDR3 protein is one row after TCRdb ran MiXCR on the 5' RACE reads. In the table there are some 340,000 distinct CDR3 sequences, around 10% of which are singletons. J is TRBJ2-7 and V is TRBV3-1, with a tentative D call TRBD1 (5 bases). The sample consisted of CD4+ T cells sorted from PBMCs, taken 45 days after the yellow fever booster vaccination. The sequence derives from a man aged 18 to 30 who received the YFV17D yellow fever vaccine. Here the CDR3 reads CASSQGQGTEHEQYF. DNA of the CDR3: TGTGCCAGCAGCCAAGGGCAGGGAACTGAGCACGAGCAGTACTTC.